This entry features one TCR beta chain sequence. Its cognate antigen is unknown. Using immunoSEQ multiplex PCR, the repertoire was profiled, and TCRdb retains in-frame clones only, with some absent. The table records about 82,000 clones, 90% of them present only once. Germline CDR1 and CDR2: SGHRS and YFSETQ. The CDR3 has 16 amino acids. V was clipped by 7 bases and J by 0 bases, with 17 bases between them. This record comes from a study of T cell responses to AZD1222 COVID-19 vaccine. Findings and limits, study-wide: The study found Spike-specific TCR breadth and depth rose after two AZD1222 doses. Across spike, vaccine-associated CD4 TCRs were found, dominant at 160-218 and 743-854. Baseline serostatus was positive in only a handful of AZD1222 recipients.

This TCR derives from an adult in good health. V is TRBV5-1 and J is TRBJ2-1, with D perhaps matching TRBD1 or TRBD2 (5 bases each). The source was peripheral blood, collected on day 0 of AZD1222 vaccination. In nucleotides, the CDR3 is TGCGCCAGCGGGGGAAAGGTGGGGAGCTCCTACAATGAGCAGTTCTTC. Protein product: CASGGKVGSSYNEQFF.